Listed here are 5 T cell receptor beta chains from one sample, sequenced in a study of blood T cell repertoires in COVID-19. Only in-frame clones appear in the TCRdb table, and some are missing; sequencing was by immunoSEQ multiplex PCR. The table records fewer than 150,000 clones, roughly 80% of them present only once. Sequenced sample: peripheral blood. Receptors were obtained from a woman aged 50 to 60 with acute or convalescent COVID-19.

V usage is TRBV7-3 and J usage is TRBJ1-1, with D tentatively TRBD1 (5 bases). Deletions cut 5 bases from V and 3 bases from J, with 10 bases between. Per germline, CDR1 SGHTA and CDR2 FQGTGA. CDR3 size: 13 residues. The DNA of the CDR3 is TGTGCCAGCAGCCAGCAGGGCGACACTGAAGCTTTCTTT. As protein: CASSQQGDTEAFF.

The V gene is TRBV5-8, the J gene TRBJ1-6; 7 positions agree with TRBD1. Germline V gene data show CDR1 as SGHTS and CDR2 as YDEGEE. V shed 2 bases and J 2 bases; nucleotides not matched to a gene: 7. The CDR3 is made up of 17 amino acids. The CDR3 DNA reads TGTGCCAGCAGCTTAATATTAGGGGGCGCCTATAATTCACCCCTCCACTTT. Translated, it gives CASSLILGGAYNSPLHF.

This clone was seen once. V gene TRBV6-5 combines with J gene TRBJ2-7, with 8 bases that match TRBD1. With 6 bases clipped from V and 4 bases from J, the junction kept 2 bases outside the gene matches. The germline V gene encodes CDR1 MNHEY and CDR2 SVGAGI. The CDR3 is 12 amino acids. CDR3 nucleotides: TGTGCCAGCAGCAACAGGGGGTACGAGCAGTACTTC. As protein: CASSNRGYEQYF.

This clone showed up just a few times. V and J are TRBV3-1 (or the pseudogene TRBV3-2) and TRBJ1-1; possibly TRBD1 for D (5 bases). The germline V gene has CDR1 LGHDT and CDR2 YNNKEL (reference sequence). With 4 bases removed from V and 2 bases from J, the gap between germline ends came to 11 bases. This CDR3 region has 14 residues. The CDR3 reads CASSLKTENTEAFF. For the CDR3, the DNA is TGTGCCAGCAGCCTAAAGACAGAAAACACTGAAGCTTTCTTT.

The chain has TRBV29-1 and TRBJ1-3; no reliable D call. The germline V and J ends were trimmed by 7 bases and 3 bases, with 13 bases remaining between them. CDR1 SQVTM and CDR2 ANQGSEA come from the germline V gene. There are 13 residues in the CDR3. This chain's CDR3 is CSASPDFGNTIYF. In DNA, the CDR3 is TGCAGCGCGAGTCCCGACTTTGGAAACACCATATATTTT.